This T cell receptor beta chain was sequenced during a study of T cells in Graves' hyperthyroidism and ophthalmopathy. Study-level results: The model foresaw ophthalmopathy a median around 6 months prior to onset. Most thyroid clonotypes expanded above 0.001 were also detected in blood.

The investigators amplified TCR beta CDR3 regions from RNA transcripts. The HTBI set primed first-round TCR CDR3 RT-PCR. Using its own MiXCR run on the multiplex PCR reads, TCRdb lists one record per CDR3 protein. Of roughly 400,000 distinct CDR3 sequences listed, around 16% are singletons. CDR1 and CDR2 (germline): SNHLY, FYNNEI. The CDR3 sequence is 20 residues long. Trimming removed 1 base at V and 0 bases at J, with 24 bases between. This clonotype was seen at least ten times. Its antigen remains unknown. In patients aged 18 to 65, hyperthyroidism was newly diagnosed, with duration under 2 months. PBMCs were derived from around 10 ml fresh peripheral blood.

The chain links TRBV2 to TRBJ1-1; D remains ambiguous. This clonotype was sampled from a woman younger than 35 with Graves' hyperthyroidism that later progressed to Graves' ophthalmopathy. The specimen sequenced was blood. The CDR3 DNA sequence: TGTGCCAGCAGTGAAGGGGTTTATAGTCGGGCCCAGACGCTGAACACTGAAGCTTTCTTT. Translating it yields CASSEGVYSRAQTLNTEAFF. The full variable domain, completed using reference TRBV2 and TRBJ1-1, is EPEVTQTPSHQVTQMGQEVILRCVPISNHLYFYWYRQILGQKVEFLVSFYNNEISEKSEIFDDQFSVERPDGSNFTLKIRSTKLEDSAMYFCASSEGVYSRAQTLNTEAFFGQGTRLTVV.